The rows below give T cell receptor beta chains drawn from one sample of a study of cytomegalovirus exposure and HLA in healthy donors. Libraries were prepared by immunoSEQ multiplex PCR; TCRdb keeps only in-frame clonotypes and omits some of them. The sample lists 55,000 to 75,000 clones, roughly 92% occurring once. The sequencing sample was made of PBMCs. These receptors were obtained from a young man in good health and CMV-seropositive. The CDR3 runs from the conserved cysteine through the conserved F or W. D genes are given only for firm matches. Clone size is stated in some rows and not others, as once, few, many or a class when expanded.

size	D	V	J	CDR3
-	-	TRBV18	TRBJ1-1	CASSPPGNRANTEAFF
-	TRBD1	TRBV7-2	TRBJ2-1	CASSFDRGRGEQFF
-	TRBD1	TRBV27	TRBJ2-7	CASSFGQAGSEQYF
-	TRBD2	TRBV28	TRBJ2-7	CASSKPLAGPYEQYF
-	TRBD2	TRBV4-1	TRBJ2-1	CASSQVGYEASGIRGSYNEQFF
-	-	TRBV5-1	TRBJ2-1	CASSSTQRNPLYNEQFF
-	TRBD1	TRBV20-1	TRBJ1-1	CSAKQGGAFF
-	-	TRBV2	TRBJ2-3	CASSGGLMDTQYF
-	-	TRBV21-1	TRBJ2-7	CASSGTSGNPDQYEQYF
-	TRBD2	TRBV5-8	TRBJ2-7	CASRKVGTSGKNEQYF
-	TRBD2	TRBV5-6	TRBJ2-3	CASSFFQLAGADTQYF
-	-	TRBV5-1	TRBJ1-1	CASNLGAEAFF
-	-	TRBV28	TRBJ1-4	CASSLEGTAMGIEKLFF
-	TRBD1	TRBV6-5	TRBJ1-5	CASSQGAGQPQHF
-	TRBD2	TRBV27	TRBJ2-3	CASSFNPGGRSLCTDTQYF
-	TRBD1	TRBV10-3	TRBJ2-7	CAISESSGTGGVFSYEQYF
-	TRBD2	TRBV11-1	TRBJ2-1	CASSYSGSSYNEQFF
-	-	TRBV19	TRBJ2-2	CASSIDAWGREAGELFF
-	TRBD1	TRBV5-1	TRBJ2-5	CASSYSGGVRETQYF
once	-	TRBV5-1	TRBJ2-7	CASSLGWGQDSYEQYF
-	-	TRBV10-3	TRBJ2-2	CAISSTGRDTGELFF
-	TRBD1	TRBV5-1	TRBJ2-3	CASSSTRTGDDTDTQYF
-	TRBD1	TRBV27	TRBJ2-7	CASSLRQGSYEQYF
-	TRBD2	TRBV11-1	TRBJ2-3	CASSLVSGRADTQYF
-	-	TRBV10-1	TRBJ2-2	CASRDHVGGGGNTGELFF
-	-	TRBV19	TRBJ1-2	CASSFRTGNYGYTF
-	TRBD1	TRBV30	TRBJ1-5	CAWSRAGTESNQPQHF
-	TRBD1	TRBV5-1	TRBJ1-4	CASSLGQGDEKLFF
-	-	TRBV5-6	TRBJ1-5	CASSLFRDSNQPQHF
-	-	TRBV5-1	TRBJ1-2	CASSLAVAGRDGYTF
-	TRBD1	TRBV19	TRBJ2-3	CASSRDSLTDTQYF
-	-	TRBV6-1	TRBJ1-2	CASSEAMPSRDKRYGYTF
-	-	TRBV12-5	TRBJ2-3	CASGLGAGMADTQYF
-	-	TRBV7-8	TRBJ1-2	CASRRLGTGTLNYGYTF
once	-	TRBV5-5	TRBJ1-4	CASSHGQPNEKLFF
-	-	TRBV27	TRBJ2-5	CASREGKSGHKGETQYF
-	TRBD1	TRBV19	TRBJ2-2	CASSVGQGPGGELFF
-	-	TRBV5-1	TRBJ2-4	CASSLAGSHAKNIQYF
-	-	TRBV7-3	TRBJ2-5	CASSLSVQETQYF
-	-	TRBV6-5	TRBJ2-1	CASNKGGTAYNEQFF
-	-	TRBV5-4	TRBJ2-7	CASSLAPLQGTFYGEQYF
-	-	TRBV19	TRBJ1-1	CASKFGREVIAEAFF
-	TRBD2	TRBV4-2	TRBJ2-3	CASSQRTSGSSTDTQYF
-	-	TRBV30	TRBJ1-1	CAWSVRGGSSEAFF
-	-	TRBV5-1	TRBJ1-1	CASSLDPTGIAEGRFF
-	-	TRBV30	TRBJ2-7	CAWSMRWGESSYEQYF
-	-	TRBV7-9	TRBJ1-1	CASSLRQYTEAFF
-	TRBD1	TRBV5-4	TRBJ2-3	CASSLGGQGADTQYF
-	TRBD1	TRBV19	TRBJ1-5	CATLDRGNQPQHF
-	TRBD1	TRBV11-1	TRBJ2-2	CASSLFGTANTGELFF